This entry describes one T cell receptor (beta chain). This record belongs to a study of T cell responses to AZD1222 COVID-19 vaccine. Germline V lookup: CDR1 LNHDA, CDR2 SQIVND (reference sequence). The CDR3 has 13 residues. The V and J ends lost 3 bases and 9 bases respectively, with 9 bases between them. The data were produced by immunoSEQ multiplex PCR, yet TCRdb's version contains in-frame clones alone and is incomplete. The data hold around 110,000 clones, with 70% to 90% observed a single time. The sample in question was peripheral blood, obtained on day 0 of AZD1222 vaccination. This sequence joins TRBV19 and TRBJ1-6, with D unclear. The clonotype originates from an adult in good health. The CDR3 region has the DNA TGTGCCAGTAGTATGAGGGAACGTTCACCCCTCCACTTT. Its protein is CASSMRERSPLHF.